Listed below are T cell receptor beta chains from one sample, sequenced in a study of cytomegalovirus exposure and HLA in healthy donors. Only in-frame clones appear in the TCRdb table, and some are missing; sequencing was by immunoSEQ multiplex PCR. The repertoire consists of 100,000 to 150,000 clones, with roughly four fifths occurring once and the leading ten covering 4.2%. The sample was PBMCs. The receptors originated from a woman between 50 and 59 years old in good health and CMV-seropositive. Each CDR3 is given with its conserved first and last residue. Fields, in order: J gene, V gene, D gene, clone size, CDR3 protein, CDR3 DNA. D genes are given only for firm matches. A row's size may be missing; if present it is once, few, many or a size class.

J: TRBJ1-6; V: TRBV28; D: NA; size: NA; CDR3: CASSLSGGSGWAPLHF; DNA: TGTGCCAGCAGTTTATCTGGCGGATCAGGGTGGGCACCCCTCCACTTT
J: TRBJ2-5; V: TRBV7-8; D: TRBD1; size: NA; CDR3: CASSRSDRGSIAVYF; DNA: TGTGCCAGCTCTCGGAGCGACAGGGGGTCAATAGCAGTCTACTTC
J: TRBJ2-2; V: TRBV23-1; D: NA; size: NA; CDR3: CASRGNTGELFF; DNA: TGCGCCAGCAGGGGCAACACCGGGGAGCTGTTTTTT
J: TRBJ2-5; V: TRBV11-2; D: NA; size: once; CDR3: CASSSTGTRRETQYF; DNA: TGTGCCAGCAGCTCTACAGGGACCCGGAGGGAGACCCAGTACTTC
J: TRBJ2-3; V: TRBV4-1; D: NA; size: NA; CDR3: CASRDGLYTQYF; DNA: TGCGCCAGCAGGGATGGGCTGTATACGCAGTATTTT
J: TRBJ2-1; V: TRBV4-2; D: TRBD2; size: few; CDR3: CASSQDLAGAAGHEQFF; DNA: TGTGCCAGCAGCCAAGATCTAGCGGGGGCGGCCGGGCATGAGCAGTTCTTC
J: TRBJ2-7; V: TRBV6-5; D: TRBD2; size: NA; CDR3: CASSSPSGGHYEQYF; DNA: TGTGCCAGCAGTTCCCCTAGCGGGGGTCACTACGAGCAGTACTTC
J: TRBJ2-5; V: TRBV7-9; D: TRBD1; size: NA; CDR3: CASSPRDRGFETQYF; DNA: TGTGCCAGCAGCCCCCGGGACAGGGGCTTTGAGACCCAGTACTTC
J: TRBJ1-1; V: TRBV5-1; D: TRBD1; size: few; CDR3: CATRPDRGSMNTEAFF; DNA: TGCGCCACCAGGCCGGACAGGGGATCCATGAACACTGAAGCTTTCTTT
J: TRBJ1-5; V: TRBV6-5; D: NA; size: NA; CDR3: CASSLQRYSNQPQHF; DNA: TGTGCCAGCAGTCTACAGAGATATAGCAATCAGCCCCAGCATTTT
J: TRBJ2-5; V: TRBV12-5; D: TRBD2; size: NA; CDR3: CASGPGTSGEETQYF; DNA: TGTGCTAGTGGACCGGGGACTAGCGGGGAAGAGACCCAGTACTTC
J: TRBJ1-5; V: TRBV10-3; D: TRBD1; size: NA; CDR3: CAISEGGTGGNQPQHF; DNA: TGTGCCATCAGTGAAGGGGGGACAGGAGGAAATCAGCCCCAGCATTTT
J: TRBJ2-7; V: TRBV10-3; D: TRBD1; size: NA; CDR3: CAISEAGGALVYEQYF; DNA: TGTGCCATCAGTGAGGCAGGGGGTGCTTTGGTCTACGAGCAGTACTTC
J: TRBJ2-1; V: TRBV5-4; D: TRBD2; size: few; CDR3: CASSPLAGVPNEQFF; DNA: TGTGCCAGCAGCCCCCTAGCGGGGGTGCCCAATGAGCAGTTCTTC
J: TRBJ2-3; V: TRBV7-2; D: TRBD2; size: NA; CDR3: CASSLAGSGGSPGDTQYF; DNA: TGTGCCAGCAGCTTAGCGGGCAGCGGGGGATCCCCCGGGGATACGCAGTATTTT
J: TRBJ2-2; V: TRBV28; D: NA; size: NA; CDR3: CASSLYRANTGELFF; DNA: TGTGCCAGCAGTTTATACAGGGCGAACACCGGGGAGCTGTTTTTT
J: TRBJ2-3; V: TRBV7-9; D: TRBD2; size: NA; CDR3: CASSLASGVTDTQYF; DNA: TGTGCCAGCAGCTTAGCTAGCGGGGTTACAGATACGCAGTATTTT
J: TRBJ2-1; V: TRBV2; D: TRBD2; size: NA; CDR3: CASSEGGRGAYNEQFF; DNA: TGTGCCAGCAGTGAAGGGGGGCGGGGGGCCTACAATGAGCAGTTCTTC
J: TRBJ2-5; V: TRBV5-1; D: TRBD1; size: NA; CDR3: CASTHDRVQETQYF; DNA: TGCGCCAGCACCCATGACAGGGTACAAGAGACCCAGTACTTC
J: TRBJ1-6; V: TRBV6-5; D: NA; size: NA; CDR3: CASSYQGPYYNSPLHF; DNA: TGTGCCAGCAGTTATCAGGGGCCCTACTATAATTCACCCCTCCACTTT
J: TRBJ1-2; V: TRBV2; D: NA; size: once; CDR3: CASASRGTREGYTF; DNA: TGTGCCAGCGCAAGTAGAGGGACTCGGGAAGGCTACACCTTC
J: TRBJ2-4; V: TRBV7-9; D: NA; size: once; CDR3: CASSSLQVQVKNIQYF; DNA: TGTGCCAGCAGCTCCCTACAGGTCCAAGTCAAAAACATTCAGTACTTC
J: TRBJ2-1; V: TRBV28; D: NA; size: NA; CDR3: CASSLSRYNEQFF; DNA: TGTGCCAGCAGTTTATCCCGGTACAATGAGCAGTTCTTC
J: TRBJ2-2; V: TRBV5-1; D: NA; size: NA; CDR3: CASSFRGDTGELFF; DNA: TGCGCCAGCAGCTTCAGGGGGGACACCGGGGAGCTGTTTTTT
J: TRBJ1-4; V: TRBV30; D: TRBD1; size: once; CDR3: CAWSVSGGDEKLFF; DNA: TGTGCCTGGAGTGTATCAGGGGGCGATGAAAAACTGTTTTTT
J: TRBJ1-3; V: TRBV5-1; D: NA; size: NA; CDR3: CASSLGAVGNAIYF; DNA: TGCGCCAGCAGCTTGGGGGCAGTTGGAAACGCCATATATTTT
J: TRBJ2-7; V: TRBV6-1; D: NA; size: NA; CDR3: CASRVRDTYYEQYF; DNA: TGTGCCAGCAGAGTCCGGGACACCTACTACGAGCAGTACTTC
J: TRBJ1-3; V: TRBV7-9; D: NA; size: NA; CDR3: CASSLLQGSGNTIYF; DNA: TGTGCCAGCAGCTTATTGCAGGGGTCTGGAAACACCATATATTTT
J: TRBJ2-2; V: TRBV2; D: TRBD2; size: NA; CDR3: CASRGGGVTGELFF; DNA: TGTGCCAGCAGGGGCGGGGGGGTCACCGGGGAGCTGTTTTTT
J: TRBJ1-6; V: TRBV7-9; D: NA; size: NA; CDR3: CASSSMEQLGAHSPLHF; DNA: TGTGCCAGCAGCTCAATGGAACAACTTGGGGCGCATTCACCCCTCCACTTT
J: TRBJ2-4; V: TRBV19; D: NA; size: NA; CDR3: CASSTSGNIQYF; DNA: TGTGCCAGTAGTACGTCGGGAAACATTCAGTACTTC
J: TRBJ1-4; V: TRBV6-1; D: NA; size: NA; CDR3: CASSEVTGTNEKLFF; DNA: TGTGCCAGCAGTGAAGTAACAGGGACTAATGAAAAACTGTTTTTT
J: TRBJ1-1; V: TRBV7-3; D: NA; size: NA; CDR3: CASSSAGSEAFF; DNA: TGTGCCAGCAGCTCCGCCGGGTCTGAAGCTTTCTTT
J: TRBJ1-2; V: TRBV5-1; D: NA; size: NA; CDR3: CASSSRGGYGYTF; DNA: TGCGCCAGCAGTAGCCGGGGAGGCTATGGCTACACCTTC
J: TRBJ2-5; V: TRBV30; D: TRBD1; size: NA; CDR3: CAWTRGTGSNGETQYF; DNA: TGTGCCTGGACCCGCGGGACAGGGTCCAATGGAGAGACCCAGTACTTC
J: TRBJ2-5; V: TRBV4-1; D: NA; size: NA; CDR3: CASSQGPQGSETQYF; DNA: TGCGCCAGCAGCCAAGGACCGCAGGGGAGCGAGACCCAGTACTTC
J: TRBJ2-3; V: TRBV10-1; D: TRBD2; size: NA; CDR3: CASSVSGGTLDTQYF; DNA: TGCGCCAGCAGTGTTAGCGGGGGGACCCTCGATACGCAGTATTTT
J: TRBJ1-2; V: TRBV5-1; D: TRBD1; size: NA; CDR3: CASSSTGTGVATGYGYTF; DNA: TGCGCCAGCAGCTCGACAGGGACAGGGGTCGCCACTGGGTATGGCTACACCTTC
J: TRBJ2-5; V: TRBV2; D: NA; size: NA; CDR3: CASTPRDGFEETQYF; DNA: TGTGCCAGCACCCCCCGGGATGGTTTTGAAGAGACCCAGTACTTC